A single sample gave rise to the 6 T cell receptor beta chains below, sequenced in a study of blood T cell repertoires in COVID-19. The data were produced by immunoSEQ multiplex PCR, yet TCRdb's version contains in-frame clones alone and is incomplete. The sample holds approximately 240,000 clones, approximately 86% seen once. Sequenced input: PBMCs or T cells enriched from blood (not recorded which). These TCRs come from a young woman with acute COVID-19.

V and J are TRBV28 and TRBJ2-1; 7 nucleotides align to TRBD2. Unmatched junction bases numbered 12, after V lost 6 bases and J lost 7 bases. The CDR3 extends over 15 amino acids. Germline CDR1 reads MDHEN; CDR2 reads SYDVKM. The CDR3 loop reads CASSSGLEPSNEQFF. DNA of the CDR3: TGTGCCAGCAGCTCCGGACTAGAACCCTCTAATGAGCAGTTCTTC.

J is TRBJ2-2 and V is TRBV5-1; D call uncertain. This CDR3 is 14 amino acids long. Germline CDR1 SGHRS, CDR2 YFSETQ. Trimming removed 4 bases from V and 6 bases from J, with 13 bases in between. This chain's CDR3 is CASSVTMAAGELFF. The DNA for the CDR3 is TGCGCCAGCAGCGTTACAATGGCGGCCGGGGAGCTGTTTTTT.

The V gene is TRBV6-5, the J gene TRBJ2-7, with TRBD1 matching 7 bases. J was trimmed by 8 bases and V by 10 bases; bases with no gene match: 8. Germline assignment: CDR1 MNHEY and CDR2 SVGAGI. This CDR3 is built from 11 residues. DNA of the CDR3: TGTGCCACCTGGACAGGCCGTCAGCAGTACTTC. Translated, it gives CATWTGRQQYF.

V is TRBV18 and J is TRBJ2-7; 8 bases align to TRBD1. The CDR3 has 12 amino acids. V shed 8 bases and J 7 bases; nucleotides not matched to a gene: 7. The germline V gene encodes CDR1 KGHSH and CDR2 LQKENI. The CDR3 loop is CASTQGANEQYF. CDR3 nucleotide sequence: TGTGCCAGCACCCAGGGGGCTAATGAGCAGTACTTC.

The V gene is TRBV19, the J gene TRBJ2-7; 9 positions match TRBD2. The junction had 1 base not matched to a gene; V was cut back by 3 bases and J by 1 base. From germline, CDR1 is LNHDA and CDR2 SQIVND (reference sequence). The CDR3 covers 14 residues. CDR3 protein: CASSISGSSYEQYF. CDR3 DNA sequence: TGTGCCAGTAGTATTAGCGGGAGTTCCTACGAGCAGTACTTC.

V usage is TRBV7-9 and J usage is TRBJ2-5, with TRBD1 matching 9 bases. CDR3 size: 14 residues. The J segment lost 5 bases and the V segment lost 0 bases, leaving 1 base of the junction unmatched. CDR1 SEHNR and CDR2 FQNEAQ come from the germline V gene (reference sequence). CDR3 sequence (DNA): TGTGCCAGCAGCTTAGCCGGGACAGGGGAGACCCAGTACTTC. Amino acid sequence: CASSLAGTGETQYF.